This T cell receptor beta chain was documented in a study of T cell repertoires in cytomegalovirus infection. As for the study in general: Indications of both CMV infection and matching HLA type were provided by public TCR beta signatures.

One entry per CDR3 protein, called by TCRdb with MiXCR from the reads. Of some 270,000 distinct CDR3 sequences listed, less than 25% are singletons. Remarks on this clonotype: The antigen is undetermined. This CDR3 is missing its conserved last phenylalanine or tryptophan, likely due to a read error.

The ends were cut back, 3 bases at V and 3 bases at J, with 6 bases in the middle. The V gene's germline CDR1 is SGHNT and CDR2 YENEEA. This CDR3 comprises 13 residues. The source was cultured PBMCs, collected from culture after CMV antigen stimulation. This sequence originates from a human donor in good health (CMV status not recorded). Some clones in this sample may be carry-over from other donors' samples. This chain connects TRBV11-3 to TRBJ2-1; D unresolved. The CDR3 sequence is CASSFSNYNEQFS. CDR3 in DNA: TGTGCCAGCAGCTTCTCTAACTACAATGAGCAGTTCTCC.